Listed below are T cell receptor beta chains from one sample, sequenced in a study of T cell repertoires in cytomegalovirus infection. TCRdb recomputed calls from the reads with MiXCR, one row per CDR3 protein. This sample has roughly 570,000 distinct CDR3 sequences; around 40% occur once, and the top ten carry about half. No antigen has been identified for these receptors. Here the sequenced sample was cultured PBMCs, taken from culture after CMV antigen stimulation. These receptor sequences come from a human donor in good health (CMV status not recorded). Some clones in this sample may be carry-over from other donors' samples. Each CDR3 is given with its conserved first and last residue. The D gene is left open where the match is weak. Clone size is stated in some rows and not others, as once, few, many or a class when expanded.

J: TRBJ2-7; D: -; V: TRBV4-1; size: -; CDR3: CASSRSYSSYEQYF; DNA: TGCGCCAGCAGCCGCAGCTATTCTTCCTACGAGCAGTACTTC
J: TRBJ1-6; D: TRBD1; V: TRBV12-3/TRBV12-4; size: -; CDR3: CASSLGQAESPLHF; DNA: TGTGCCAGCAGTCTGGGACAGGCCGAATCACCCCTCCACTTT
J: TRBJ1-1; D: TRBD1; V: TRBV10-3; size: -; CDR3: CAIAAGTGVSEAFF; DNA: TGTGCCATCGCCGCTGGGACAGGGGTATCTGAAGCTTTCTTT
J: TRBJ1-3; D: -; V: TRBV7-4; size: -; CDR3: CASSAAERFGNTIYF; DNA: TGTGCCAGCTCAGCGGCCGAAAGGTTTGGAAACACCATATATTTT
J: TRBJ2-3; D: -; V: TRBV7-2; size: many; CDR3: CASSFPRVRGYKDTQYF; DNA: TGTGCCAGCAGCTTTCCCAGGGTTAGGGGGTACAAGGATACGCAGTATTTT
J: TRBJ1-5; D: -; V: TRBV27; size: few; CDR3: CASRPGVSNQPQHF; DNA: TGTGCCAGCAGACCCGGGGTGAGCAATCAGCCCCAGCATTTT
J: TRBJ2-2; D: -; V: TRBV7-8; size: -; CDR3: CASSLWSNTGELFF; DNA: TGTGCCAGCAGCCTCTGGTCAAACACCGGGGAGCTGTTTTTT
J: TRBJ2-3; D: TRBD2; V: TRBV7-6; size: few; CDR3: CASSINLAGGPTDTQYF; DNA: TGTGCCAGCAGCATTAATCTAGCGGGAGGGCCAACAGATACGCAGTATTTT
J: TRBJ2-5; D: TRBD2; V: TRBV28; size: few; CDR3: CASRNRRGGWQETQYF; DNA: TGTGCCAGCAGAAATAGGCGGGGGGGATGGCAAGAGACCCAGTACTTC
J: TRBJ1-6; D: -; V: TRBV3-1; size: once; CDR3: CASSRTRTQRDSPLHF; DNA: TGTGCCAGCAGCCGAACAAGGACCCAGAGGGATTCACCCCTCCACTTT
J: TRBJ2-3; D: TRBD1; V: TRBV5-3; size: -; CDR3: CASRSDRGQDTQYF; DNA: TGTGCCAGCAGATCAGACAGGGGGCAAGATACGCAGTATTTT
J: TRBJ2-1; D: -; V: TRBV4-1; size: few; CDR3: CASSQGQGYKQFF; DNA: TGCGCCAGCAGCCAAGGGCAGGGATATAAGCAGTTCTTC
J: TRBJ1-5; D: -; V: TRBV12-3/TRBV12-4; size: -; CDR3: CASSPTGSLSQPQHF; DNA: TGTGCCAGCAGTCCTACAGGGTCCCTTTCTCAGCCCCAGCATTTT
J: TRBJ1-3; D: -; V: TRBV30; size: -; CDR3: CAWINSGNTIYF; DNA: TGTGCCTGGATTAACTCTGGAAACACCATATATTTT
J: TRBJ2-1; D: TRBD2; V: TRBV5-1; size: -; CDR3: CASSLPSGSNEQFF; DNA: TGCGCCAGCAGCCTGCCTAGCGGTTCCAATGAGCAGTTCTTC
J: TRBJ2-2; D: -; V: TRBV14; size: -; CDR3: CASSPPGPTGELFF; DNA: TGTGCCAGCAGCCCCCCAGGGCCCACCGGGGAGCTGTTTTTT
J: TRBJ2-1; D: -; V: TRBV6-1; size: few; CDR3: CASSEGSSRANEQFF; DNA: TGTGCCAGCAGTGAAGGATCGTCGAGAGCCAATGAGCAGTTCTTC
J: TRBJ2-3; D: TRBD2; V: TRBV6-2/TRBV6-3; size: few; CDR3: CASRIAGTHTDTQYF; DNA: TGTGCCAGCAGGATAGCGGGAACCCACACAGATACGCAGTATTTT
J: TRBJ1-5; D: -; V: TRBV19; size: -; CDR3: CASSIDHGNQPQHF; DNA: TGTGCCAGTAGTATTGACCACGGCAATCAGCCCCAGCATTTT
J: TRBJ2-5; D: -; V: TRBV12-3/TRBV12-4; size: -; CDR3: CASTQGPQETQYF; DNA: TGTGCCAGCACACAAGGTCCCCAAGAGACCCAGTACTTC
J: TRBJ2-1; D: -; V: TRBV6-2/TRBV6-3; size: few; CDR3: CATRRYNEQFF; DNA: TGTGCCACCCGACGGTACAATGAGCAGTTCTTC
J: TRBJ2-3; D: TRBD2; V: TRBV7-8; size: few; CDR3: CASSMREGTQYF; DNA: TGTGCCAGCAGCATGAGGGAGGGTACGCAGTATTTT
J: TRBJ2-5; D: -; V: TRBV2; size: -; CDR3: CASRRMAGEAQYF; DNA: TGTGCCAGCAGGCGGATGGCAGGCGAGGCCCAGTACTTC
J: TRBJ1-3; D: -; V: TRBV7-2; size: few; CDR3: CASSLIGTFGNTIYF; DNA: TGTGCCAGCAGCTTAATCGGGACTTTTGGAAACACCATATATTTT
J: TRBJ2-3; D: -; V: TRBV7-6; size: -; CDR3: CASSTRGGADTQYF; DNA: TGTGCCAGCAGCACACGAGGGGGGGCAGATACGCAGTATTTT
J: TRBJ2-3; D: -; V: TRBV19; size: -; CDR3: CACFPATDTQYF; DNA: TGTGCCTGCTTCCCCGCAACAGATACGCAGTATTTT
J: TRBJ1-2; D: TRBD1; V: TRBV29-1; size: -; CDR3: CSVGGPGTGTAGYTF; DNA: TGCAGCGTTGGGGGTCCAGGGACAGGGACGGCTGGCTACACCTTC
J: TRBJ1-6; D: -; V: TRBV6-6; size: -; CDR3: CASSAGEVENSPLHF; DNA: TGTGCCAGCAGCGCAGGGGAGGTGGAGAATTCACCCCTCCACTTT
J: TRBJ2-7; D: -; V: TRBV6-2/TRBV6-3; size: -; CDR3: CASSYHRAGTLRSSANEQYF; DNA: TGTGCCAGCAGTTACCACCGCGCGGGGACCTTGCGGAGCTCGGCCAACGAGCAGTACTTC
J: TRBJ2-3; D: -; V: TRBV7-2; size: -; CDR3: CASSPPAGRQRQYF; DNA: TGTGCCAGCAGCCCCCCGGCCGGACGACAACGGCAGTATTTT
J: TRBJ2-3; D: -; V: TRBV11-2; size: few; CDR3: CASSSKLGHPDTQYF; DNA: TGTGCCAGCAGCTCAAAGCTCGGCCATCCAGATACGCAGTATTTT
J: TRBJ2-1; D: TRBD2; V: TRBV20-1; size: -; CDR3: CSAPPGTSGREEQFF; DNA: TGCAGTGCTCCACCCGGGACTAGCGGAAGGGAGGAGCAGTTCTTC
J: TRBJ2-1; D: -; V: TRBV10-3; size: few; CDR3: CAISPTPSYNEQFF; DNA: TGTGCCATCAGCCCGACACCCTCCTACAATGAGCAGTTCTTC
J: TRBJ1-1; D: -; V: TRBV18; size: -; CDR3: CASSPSKGEEAFF; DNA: TGTGCCAGCTCGCCTTCCAAGGGGGAAGAAGCTTTCTTT
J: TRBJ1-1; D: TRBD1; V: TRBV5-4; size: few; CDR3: CASSRRQGHTEAFF; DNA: TGTGCCAGCAGCCGTAGACAGGGGCACACTGAAGCTTTCTTT
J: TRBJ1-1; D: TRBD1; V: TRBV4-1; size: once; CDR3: CASSQVESGTVNTEAFF; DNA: TGCGCCAGCAGCCAAGTCGAAAGCGGGACAGTGAACACTGAAGCTTTCTTT
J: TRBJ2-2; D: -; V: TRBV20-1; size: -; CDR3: CSARDLTTTSNTGELFF; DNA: TGCAGTGCTAGAGATCTCACTACTACTAGCAACACCGGGGAGCTGTTTTTT
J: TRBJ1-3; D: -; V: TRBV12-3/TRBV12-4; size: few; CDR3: CASSPFGPEPIYF; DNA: TGTGCCAGCAGCCCTTTCGGGCCCGAGCCCATATATTTT
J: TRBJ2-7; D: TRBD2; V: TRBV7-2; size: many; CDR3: CASSTSGGGIYEQYF; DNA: TGTGCCAGCAGCACAAGCGGGGGAGGGATCTACGAGCAGTACTTC
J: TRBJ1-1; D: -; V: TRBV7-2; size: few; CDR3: CASSFIANMNTEAFF; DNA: TGTGCCAGCAGCTTTATCGCCAACATGAACACTGAAGCTTTCTTT
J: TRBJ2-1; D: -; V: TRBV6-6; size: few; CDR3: CASSYSGQSQFF; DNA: TGTGCCAGCAGTTACTCCGGACAGAGTCAGTTCTTC
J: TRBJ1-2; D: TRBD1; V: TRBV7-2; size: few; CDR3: CASSLIGTGEGYGYTF; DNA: TGTGCCAGCAGCTTAATAGGGACAGGGGAAGGCTATGGCTACACCTTC
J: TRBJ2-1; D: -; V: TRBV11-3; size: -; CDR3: CASSLGPETNEQFF; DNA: TGTGCCAGCAGCTTGGGGCCTGAAACCAATGAGCAGTTCTTC
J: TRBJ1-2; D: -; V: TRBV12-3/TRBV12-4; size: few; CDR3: CASSLWIRGYTF; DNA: TGTGCCAGCAGTTTATGGATACGTGGCTACACCTTC
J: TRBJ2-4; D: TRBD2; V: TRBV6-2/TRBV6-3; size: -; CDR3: CASSYSTGTSGAKNIQYF; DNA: TGTGCCAGCAGTTACTCAACCGGGACTAGCGGAGCCAAAAACATTCAGTACTTC
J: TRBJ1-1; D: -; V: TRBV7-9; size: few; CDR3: CASSLFSGGALNTEAFF; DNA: TGTGCCAGCAGCTTATTTAGTGGCGGGGCCCTGAACACTGAAGCTTTCTTT
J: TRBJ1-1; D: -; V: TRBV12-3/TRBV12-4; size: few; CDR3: CASSSPGDTEAFF; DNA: TGTGCCAGCAGTAGCCCGGGCGACACTGAAGCTTTCTTT